Below, 11 T cell receptor beta chains from the same sample are listed, as sequenced in a study of molecular identifiers for immune sequencing clone quantification. TCRdb reprocessed the PCR reads via MiXCR and lists one record per CDR3 protein. The sample lists about 630,000 distinct CDR3 sequences; 25% were seen once. What was sequenced was naive CD8+ T cells from blood, with Jurkat cell RNA spiked in. As for subset: FACS-sorted CD8+CD4-CCR7+CD45RA+ naive T cells. Receptors were obtained from a human donor in good health. Some libraries in this study had Jurkat cell RNA spiked in.

There are many counts of this clonotype. The genes are TRBV20-1 and TRBJ1-1, with a tentative D call TRBD1 (5 bases). V gave up 5 bases and J gave up 7 bases, with 17 bases separating them. The CDR3 is made up of 13 amino acids. Germline values: CDR1 DFQATT, CDR2 SNEGSKA (reference sequence). The CDR3 DNA sequence: TGCAGTGCTCCACGGGACGGGGTCTTTGAAGCTTTCTTT. It specifies CSAPRDGVFEAFF.

This clonotype was found a few times. The genes are TRBV12-3 or TRBV12-4 and TRBJ2-2; TRBD2 is a possible D gene (6 bases). The CDR3 is 18 residues long. V gave up 2 bases and J gave up 4 bases, with 20 bases separating them. The CDR3 coding sequence is TGTGCCAGCAGTTTATTGGGGGGTGGGGGGATGACCACCGGGGAGCTGTTTTTT. Its protein product is CASSLLGGGGMTTGELFF.

This clonotype was seen more than once but under ten times. The V call is TRBV7-9, the J call TRBJ2-7, with D perhaps TRBD1 or TRBD2 (5 bases each). Germline lookup yields CDR1 SEHNR and CDR2 FQNEAQ (reference sequence). The CDR3 sequence is 17 residues long. V was pared by 7 bases and J by 3 bases, with 25 bases between. The CDR3 bases are TGTGCCAGCACCCCTCCTACCGGGACCTCGAACGTCTACGAGCAGTACTTC. It codes for CASTPPTGTSNVYEQYF.

In this sample, this clonotype turned up a few times. V usage is TRBV6-2 or TRBV6-3 and J usage is TRBJ1-5, with D possibly matching TRBD1 (5 bases). Germline V gene sequence: CDR1 MNHEY, CDR2 SVGEGT. Trimming removed 2 bases from V and 0 bases from J, with 14 bases in between. CDR3 length: 17 residues. The CDR3 coding sequence is TGTGCCAGCAGTTACGGGGGGACCTTTACTAGCAATCAGCCCCAGCATTTT. Translation: CASSYGGTFTSNQPQHF.

This clonotype came up a few times. V is TRBV4-1 and J is TRBJ2-5, with D maybe TRBD1 (6 bases). V dropped 1 base and J dropped 2 bases, with 8 bases sitting between them. This CDR3 spans 14 amino acids. Germline values: CDR1 MGHRA, CDR2 YSYEKL. DNA of the CDR3: TGCGCCAGCAGCCAAGTACAGGGACAAGAGACCCAGTACTTC. Translated, it gives CASSQVQGQETQYF.

V and J are TRBV4-3 and TRBJ2-1, with TRBD2 as a possible D gene (7 bases). The V and J ends lost 4 bases and 8 bases respectively, with 15 bases between them. CDR1 and CDR2 from the germline V gene are LGHNA and YSLEER. The CDR3 consists of 14 residues. The CDR3 region is CASSPRGGGHEQFF. In DNA, the CDR3 is TGCGCCAGCAGCCCAAGAGGGGGGGGCCATGAGCAGTTCTTC.

In its sample, this clonotype was seen a few times. The J gene is TRBJ2-7, the V gene TRBV21-1; the DNA was not used to check the table's D call, TRBD1. TRBV21-1 represents a pseudogene. This CDR3 has 13 amino acids. The DNA for the CDR3 is TGTGCCAGCAGCAATGATAGGGGCCACGAGCAGTACTTC. It is translated as CASSNDRGHEQYF.

This clonotype appeared a few times. V usage is TRBV12-3 or TRBV12-4 and J usage is TRBJ2-7; 9 positions agree with TRBD1. The V gene end was trimmed by 5 bases and the J gene end by 7 bases; junction bases not matched to a gene: 9. This CDR3 has 14 amino acids. CDR3 in amino acids: CASSTTGGPEEQYF. The CDR3 DNA reads as TGTGCCAGCAGTACGACAGGGGGTCCTGAAGAGCAGTACTTC.

This clonotype was seen only a few times. The chain recombines TRBV9 with TRBJ2-1; D might be TRBD2 (6 bases). This CDR3 spans 14 amino acids. V shed 2 bases and J shed 8 bases, with 14 bases lying between them. CDR1 and CDR2 (germline): SGDLS, YYNGEE. The chain's CDR3 is CASSVGLLEDEQFF. CDR3 sequence (DNA): TGTGCCAGCAGCGTGGGACTTCTTGAGGATGAGCAGTTCTTC.

This clonotype was detected ten times or more. The chain combines TRBV4-2 with TRBJ2-3; no firm D call. The V gene lost 0 bases and the J gene lost 6 bases, with 13 bases spanning the gap. This CDR3 has 15 amino acids. CDR1 and CDR2 from the germline V gene are LGHNA and YNFKEQ. DNA of the CDR3: TGTGCCAGCAGCCAAGAGCTGTTAACGAGGGATACGCAGTATTTT. It codes for CASSQELLTRDTQYF.

Concerning this clonotype itself: A much larger clonotype is one base distant, so this may be a read error. The CDR3 nucleotides read TGTGCCAGCAGACCAGGGAGGGGGCTGACCTCCTACGAGCAGTACTTC. Amino acids: CASRPGRGLTSYEQYF. The chain couples TRBV6-5 to TRBJ2-7; D possibly uses TRBD1 or TRBD2 (7 bases each). V dropped 6 bases and J dropped 0 bases, with 18 bases sitting between them. The CDR3 is 16 amino acids. Germline CDR1 is MNHEY and CDR2 is SVGAGI.